Listed below are T cell receptor beta chains from one sample, sequenced in a study of blood T cell repertoires in COVID-19. Assay used: immunoSEQ multiplex PCR; TCRdb lists only in-frame clones, some missing. Of approximately 140,000 clones listed, around 85% are singletons. The sequenced sample was peripheral blood. Receptors originate from a man aged 70-80 years with acute or convalescent COVID-19. CDR3s include the opening cysteine and the closing phenylalanine or tryptophan. A D gene is named only where the DNA matches it firmly. Some rows mark clone size as missing; the rest say once, few, many or name a class of expanded clone.

clone_size,j_call,v_call,cdr3_length,d_call,cdr3_nt,cdr3_aa
-,TRBJ2-1,TRBV6-1,16,TRBD2,TGTGCCAGCAGTGAAGCGCAAGCGGGGTGGTACAATGAGCAGTTCTTC,CASSEAQAGWYNEQFF
-,TRBJ2-7,TRBV4-3,16,-,TGCGCCAGCAGCCAAGATTGGCCAGGAACCTCCTACGAGCAGTACTTC,CASSQDWPGTSYEQYF
-,TRBJ2-7,TRBV19,13,-,TGTGCCAGTAGTAGTGTCGGGGAAGGCGAGCAGTACTTC,CASSSVGEGEQYF
-,TRBJ2-7,TRBV28,18,TRBD2,TGTGCCAGCAGTTCCGGTACTCCCCTAGCGGGGAGGATGGGCGAGCAGTACTTC,CASSSGTPLAGRMGEQYF
-,TRBJ2-5,TRBV24-1,13,TRBD1,TGTGCCACCAGGGGGACAGGGTCAGAGACCCAGTACTTC,CATRGTGSETQYF
-,TRBJ1-4,TRBV29-1,12,TRBD1,TGCAGCGCCTCGGGACAGAATGAAAAACTGTTTTTT,CSASGQNEKLFF
-,TRBJ2-7,TRBV10-3,13,-,TGTGCCAACCGGGGGGACAGGAAGCGCGAGCAGTACTTC,CANRGDRKREQYF
-,TRBJ2-3,TRBV7-9,16,-,TGTGCCAGCAGCCACACGAGTAAGACTAGCACAGATACGCAGTATTTT,CASSHTSKTSTDTQYF
-,TRBJ1-2,TRBV7-2,16,-,TGTGCCAGCAGCACACATCTTCTTACAGAAAACTATGGCTACACCTTC,CASSTHLLTENYGYTF
-,TRBJ1-4,TRBV6-5,15,-,TGTGCCAGCAGTTACACGCAGGGGCTTGGGGAAAAACTGTTTTTT,CASSYTQGLGEKLFF
once,TRBJ2-1,TRBV19,18,TRBD2,TGTGCCAGTAGTACCTTTAGCGGGAGGACTACTTCCTACAATGAGCAGTTCTTC,CASSTFSGRTTSYNEQFF
-,TRBJ2-3,TRBV11-1,15,-,TGTGCCAGCAGTTCCATGGCCTCTAGCACAGATACGCAGTATTTT,CASSSMASSTDTQYF
-,TRBJ1-5,TRBV18,13,-,TGTGCCAGCCAGGATTCCTACAATCAGCCCCAGCATTTT,CASQDSYNQPQHF
-,TRBJ2-2,TRBV7-3,17,TRBD2,TGTGCCAGCAGCTCCGACACTAGCGGGAGATTTGCCGGGGAGCTGTTTTTT,CASSSDTSGRFAGELFF
-,TRBJ2-2,TRBV2,14,TRBD1,TGTGCCAGCAGTGCGACAGGGGGAGCCGGGGAGCTGTTTTTT,CASSATGGAGELFF
once,TRBJ2-2,TRBV28,14,-,TGTGCCAGCAGTTTGTTGAGGGAAACCGGGGAGCTGTTTTTT,CASSLLRETGELFF
-,TRBJ2-1,TRBV9,17,-,TGTGCCAGCAGCGTAGCGGCTCAACTAAGCTCCTACAATGAGCAGTTCTTC,CASSVAAQLSSYNEQFF
-,TRBJ2-6,TRBV27,12,-,TGTGCCACCCTCTCTGGGGCCAACGTCCTGACTTTC,CATLSGANVLTF
-,TRBJ2-2,TRBV29-1,14,TRBD1,TGCAGCGTTATGACAGGGCTGGGCACCGGGGAGCTGTTTTTT,CSVMTGLGTGELFF
-,TRBJ2-5,TRBV4-3,15,TRBD2,TGCGCCAGCAGCCAGGGAGCGGGAGTAGTGGAGACCCAGTACTTC,CASSQGAGVVETQYF
-,TRBJ2-7,TRBV2,14,-,TGTGCCAGCAGTGTAACAGGGATCCTTTACGAGCAGTACTTC,CASSVTGILYEQYF
-,TRBJ2-7,TRBV11-3,16,TRBD1,TGTGCCAGCAGCTTAGAGGACAGGATATTCTCCTACGAGCAGTACTTC,CASSLEDRIFSYEQYF
-,TRBJ2-5,TRBV11-1,14,-,TGTGCCAGCAGCTTAACAGGGCCTCGAGAGACCCAGTACTTC,CASSLTGPRETQYF
-,TRBJ1-1,TRBV29-1,12,-,TGCAGCTCCTCCCAGGGGAACACTGAAGCTTTCTTT,CSSSQGNTEAFF
-,TRBJ2-7,TRBV5-5,15,-,TGTGCCAGCAGCCATGAGGCGCAGGGGTGGGACGAGCAGTACTTC,CASSHEAQGWDEQYF
-,TRBJ2-1,TRBV7-3,15,TRBD1,TGTGCCAGCAGCTTAACCAGGGGGCACTCCGATGAGCAGTTCTTC,CASSLTRGHSDEQFF
-,TRBJ2-2,TRBV19,16,-,TGTGCCAGTAGTATCGAAAAACCCAGAAATTCCGGGGAGCTGTTTTTT,CASSIEKPRNSGELFF
-,TRBJ1-5,TRBV19,13,-,TGTGCCAGTAGTAGGCCGGGGAATCAGCCCCAGCATTTT,CASSRPGNQPQHF
-,TRBJ2-7,TRBV6-5,14,TRBD1,TGTGCCAGCAGTTACGACAGGGGGGCCTACGAGCAGTACTTC,CASSYDRGAYEQYF
-,TRBJ2-1,TRBV27,15,-,TGTGCCAGCAGTGGGAGGGGGATCTCCTACAATGAGCAGTTCTTC,CASSGRGISYNEQFF
-,TRBJ1-6,TRBV9,14,TRBD1,TGTGCCAGCAGCGGGGGACAGAGAAATTCACCCCTCCACTTT,CASSGGQRNSPLHF
-,TRBJ1-5,TRBV29-1,13,TRBD1,TGCAGCGTGACAGGGGGCGATGATCAGCCCCAGCATTTT,CSVTGGDDQPQHF
once,TRBJ2-1,TRBV5-1,16,TRBD1,TGCGCCAGCAGCGGGGGGACAGGGGGATTACACAATGAGCAGTTCTTC,CASSGGTGGLHNEQFF
few,TRBJ2-5,TRBV28,16,TRBD1,TGTGCCAGCAGTCCCTCCCGGACAGGGATTAAAGAGACCCAGTACTTC,CASSPSRTGIKETQYF
-,TRBJ2-3,TRBV27,15,-,TGTGCCAGCAGTTTCGGAGGACCGAGCACAGATACGCAGTATTTT,CASSFGGPSTDTQYF
-,TRBJ2-7,TRBV6-5,15,-,TGTGCCAGCAGTTACTCGGGGACATCTTCCTACGAGCAGTACTTC,CASSYSGTSSYEQYF
-,TRBJ1-5,TRBV2,16,-,TGTGCCAGCAGTGAAAGGTCGGGCAGGGTGGGCCAGCCCCAGCATTTT,CASSERSGRVGQPQHF
-,TRBJ1-6,TRBV19,14,-,TGTGCCAGTACCCGGGACTGGGCGGATTCACCCCTCCACTTT,CASTRDWADSPLHF
-,TRBJ2-2,TRBV7-3,14,TRBD1,TGTGCCAGCAGCCGGGACAGATCCACCGGGGAGCTGTTTTTT,CASSRDRSTGELFF
-,TRBJ2-7,TRBV6-2/TRBV6-3,13,TRBD1,TGTGCCAGCAGCGACAGGGGGCCCTACGAGCAGTACTTC,CASSDRGPYEQYF
-,TRBJ2-3,TRBV15,14,-,TGTGCCACCAGCCGGGACTTGAACACAGATACGCAGTATTTT,CATSRDLNTDTQYF
-,TRBJ1-5,TRBV28,14,TRBD1,TGTGCCAGCACTCTTGGGACAGGGACACAGCCCCAGCATTTT,CASTLGTGTQPQHF
few,TRBJ2-1,TRBV7-3,21,TRBD2,TGTGCCAGCAGCTTAACGGCCGGGGGTCCTCGACTAGCGGGAGATCGGAATGAGCAGTTCTTC,CASSLTAGGPRLAGDRNEQFF
-,TRBJ1-1,TRBV28,14,-,TGTGCCAGCAGTTCCGGACAGAGGAACACTGAAGCTTTCTTT,CASSSGQRNTEAFF
-,TRBJ1-6,TRBV9,15,-,TGTGCCAGCAGCGTAGCGGCGGAACCCGGTTCACCCCTCCACTTT,CASSVAAEPGSPLHF
-,TRBJ1-3,TRBV6-5,15,-,TGTGCCAGCAGTAGGGACTTCACCTCTGGAAACACCATATATTTT,CASSRDFTSGNTIYF
-,TRBJ2-1,TRBV12-3/TRBV12-4,13,TRBD2,TGTGCCAGCAGTCTGACTAGCGGGAGTGGGCAGTTCTTC,CASSLTSGSGQFF
-,TRBJ2-1,TRBV6-2/TRBV6-3,15,TRBD2,TGTGCCAGCAGTTACTCGGGACTAGCGGGTAGAGAGCAGTTCTTC,CASSYSGLAGREQFF
-,TRBJ2-7,TRBV5-4,14,-,TGTGCCAGCAGGGAAGACTATCTAGCCTACGAGCAGTACTTC,CASREDYLAYEQYF
-,TRBJ1-1,TRBV6-6,14,TRBD1,TGTGCCAGCAGCCCGGGACAGTTGAACACTGAAGCTTTCTTT,CASSPGQLNTEAFF
-,TRBJ2-1,TRBV6-4,14,-,TGTGCCAGCAGTCCCGGGACTCCTTGGGATGAGCAGTTCTTC,CASSPGTPWDEQFF
few,TRBJ2-5,TRBV24-1,16,TRBD1,TGTGCCACCAGTGAGGGCCAGGGGGTCGTTTCAGAGACCCAGTACTTC,CATSEGQGVVSETQYF
once,TRBJ2-1,TRBV7-3,13,-,TGTGCCAGCAGCTTAGGCGCGACAAATGAGCAGTTCTTC,CASSLGATNEQFF
-,TRBJ2-7,TRBV7-2,14,-,TGTGCCAGCAGCCTAAGGACAGCCCCCTACGAGCAGTACTTC,CASSLRTAPYEQYF
many,TRBJ2-7,TRBV18,13,TRBD1,TGTGCCAGCTCACCCCAGGGGGCGAACGAGCAGTACTTC,CASSPQGANEQYF